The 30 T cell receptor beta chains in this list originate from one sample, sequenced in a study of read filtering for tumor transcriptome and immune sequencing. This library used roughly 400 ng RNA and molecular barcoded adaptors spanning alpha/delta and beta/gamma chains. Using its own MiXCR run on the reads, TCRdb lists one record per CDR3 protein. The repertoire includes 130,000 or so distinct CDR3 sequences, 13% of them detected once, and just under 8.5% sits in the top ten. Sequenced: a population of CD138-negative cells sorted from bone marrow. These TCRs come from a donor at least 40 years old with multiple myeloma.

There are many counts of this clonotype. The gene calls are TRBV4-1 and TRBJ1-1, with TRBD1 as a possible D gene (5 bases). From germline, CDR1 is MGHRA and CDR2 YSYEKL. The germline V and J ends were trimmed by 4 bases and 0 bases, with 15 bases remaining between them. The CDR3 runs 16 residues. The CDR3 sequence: CASSRGGRQMNTEAFF. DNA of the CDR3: TGCGCCAGCAGCCGGGGGGGGAGACAGATGAACACTGAAGCTTTCTTT.

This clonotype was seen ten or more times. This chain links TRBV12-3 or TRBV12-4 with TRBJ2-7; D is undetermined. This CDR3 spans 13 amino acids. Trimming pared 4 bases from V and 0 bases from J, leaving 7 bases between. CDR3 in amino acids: CASSSSSSYEQYF. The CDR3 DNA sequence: TGTGCCAGCAGTTCCTCAAGCTCCTACGAGCAGTACTTC.

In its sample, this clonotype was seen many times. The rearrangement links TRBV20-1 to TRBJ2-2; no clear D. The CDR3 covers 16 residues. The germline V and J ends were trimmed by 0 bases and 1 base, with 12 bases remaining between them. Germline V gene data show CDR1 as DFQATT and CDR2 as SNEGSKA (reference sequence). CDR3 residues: CSARDVKQMNTGELFF. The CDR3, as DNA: TGCAGTGCTAGAGATGTCAAGCAGATGAACACCGGGGAGCTGTTTTTT.

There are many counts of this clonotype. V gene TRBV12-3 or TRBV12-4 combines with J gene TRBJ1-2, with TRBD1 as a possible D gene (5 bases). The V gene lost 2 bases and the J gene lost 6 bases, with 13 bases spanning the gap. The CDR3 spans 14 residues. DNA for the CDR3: TGTGCCAGCAGTTTAACGGGGCGGGTGGATGGCTACACCTTC. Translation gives CASSLTGRVDGYTF.

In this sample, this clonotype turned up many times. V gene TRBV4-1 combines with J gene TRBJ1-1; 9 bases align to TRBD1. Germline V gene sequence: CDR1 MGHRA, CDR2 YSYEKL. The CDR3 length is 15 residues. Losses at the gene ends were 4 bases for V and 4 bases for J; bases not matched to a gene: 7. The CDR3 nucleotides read TGCGCCAGCAGCCTAGGACAGGGGATGAGCACTGAAGCTTTCTTT. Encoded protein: CASSLGQGMSTEAFF.

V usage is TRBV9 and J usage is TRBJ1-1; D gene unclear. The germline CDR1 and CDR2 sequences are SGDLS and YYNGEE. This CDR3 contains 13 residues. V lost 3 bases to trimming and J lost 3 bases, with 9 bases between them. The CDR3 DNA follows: TGTGCCAGCAGCGCCCCTGGGTACACTGAAGCTTTCTTT. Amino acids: CASSAPGYTEAFF.

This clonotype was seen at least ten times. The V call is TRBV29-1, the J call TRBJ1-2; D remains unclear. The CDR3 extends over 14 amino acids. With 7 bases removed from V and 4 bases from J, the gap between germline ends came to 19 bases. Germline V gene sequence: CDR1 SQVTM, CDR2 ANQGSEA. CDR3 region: CSAEGSGRSYGYTF. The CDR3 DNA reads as TGCAGCGCCGAAGGATCCGGCAGGTCCTATGGCTACACCTTC.

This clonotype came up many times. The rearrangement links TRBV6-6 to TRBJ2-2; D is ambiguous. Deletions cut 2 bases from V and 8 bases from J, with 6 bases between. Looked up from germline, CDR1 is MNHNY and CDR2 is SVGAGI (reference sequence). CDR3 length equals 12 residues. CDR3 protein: CASSYNPGELFF. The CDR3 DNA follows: TGTGCCAGCAGTTACAACCCAGGGGAGCTGTTTTTT.

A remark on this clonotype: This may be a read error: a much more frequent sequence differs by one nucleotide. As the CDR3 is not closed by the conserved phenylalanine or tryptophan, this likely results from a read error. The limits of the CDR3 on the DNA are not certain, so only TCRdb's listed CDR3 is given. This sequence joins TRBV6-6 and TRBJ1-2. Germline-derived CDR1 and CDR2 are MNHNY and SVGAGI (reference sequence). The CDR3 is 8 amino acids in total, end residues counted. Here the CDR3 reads CASHGDTV.

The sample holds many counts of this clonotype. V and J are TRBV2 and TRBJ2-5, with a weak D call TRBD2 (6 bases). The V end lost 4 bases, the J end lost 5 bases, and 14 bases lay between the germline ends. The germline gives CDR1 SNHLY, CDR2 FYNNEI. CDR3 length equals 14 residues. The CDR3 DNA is TGTGCCAGCAGTGGGCGCGACAGCGGGGAGACCCAGTACTTC. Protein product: CASSGRDSGETQYF.

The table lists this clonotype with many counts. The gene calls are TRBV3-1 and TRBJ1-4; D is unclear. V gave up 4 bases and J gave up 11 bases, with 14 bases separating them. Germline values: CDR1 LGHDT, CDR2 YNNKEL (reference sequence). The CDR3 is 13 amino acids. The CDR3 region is CASSLVQTPKLFF. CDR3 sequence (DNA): TGTGCCAGCAGCCTCGTCCAGACTCCGAAACTGTTTTTT.

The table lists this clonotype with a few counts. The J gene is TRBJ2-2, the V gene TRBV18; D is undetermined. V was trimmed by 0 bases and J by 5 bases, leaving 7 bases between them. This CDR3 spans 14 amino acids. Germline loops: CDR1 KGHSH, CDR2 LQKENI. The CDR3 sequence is CASSPPRTTGELFF. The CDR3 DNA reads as TGTGCCAGCTCACCACCGAGAACTACCGGGGAGCTGTTTTTT.

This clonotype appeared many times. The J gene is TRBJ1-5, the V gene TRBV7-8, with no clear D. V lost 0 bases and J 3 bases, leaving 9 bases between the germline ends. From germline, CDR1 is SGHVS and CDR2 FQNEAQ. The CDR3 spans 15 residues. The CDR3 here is CASSLAWVLNQPQHF. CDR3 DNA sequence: TGTGCCAGCAGCTTAGCATGGGTCCTCAATCAGCCCCAGCATTTT.

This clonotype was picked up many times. CDR3 DNA sequence: TGTGCCAGTAGTAAGGGGGTGTACGAGCAGTACTTC. It translates to CASSKGVYEQYF. V and J are TRBV19 and TRBJ2-7; D might be TRBD1 (6 bases). The CDR3 is made up of 12 amino acids. V lost 4 bases, J lost 4 bases, and 8 bases lay in between. Per germline, CDR1 LNHDA and CDR2 SQIVND (reference sequence).

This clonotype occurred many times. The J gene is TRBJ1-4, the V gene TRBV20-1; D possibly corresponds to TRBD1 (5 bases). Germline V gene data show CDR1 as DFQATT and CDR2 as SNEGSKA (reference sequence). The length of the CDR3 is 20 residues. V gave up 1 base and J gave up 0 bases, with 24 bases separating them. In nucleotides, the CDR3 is TGCAGTGCTAGAGGGTATTTATTGGTGCAGGGAATAACAACTAATGAAAAACTGTTTTTT. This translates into CSARGYLLVQGITTNEKLFF.

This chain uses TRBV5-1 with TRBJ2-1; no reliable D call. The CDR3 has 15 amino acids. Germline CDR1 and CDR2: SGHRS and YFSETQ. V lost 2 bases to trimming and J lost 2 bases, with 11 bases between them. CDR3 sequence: CASSLGIDAYNEQFF. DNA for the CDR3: TGCGCCAGCAGCTTAGGCATCGACGCCTACAATGAGCAGTTCTTC. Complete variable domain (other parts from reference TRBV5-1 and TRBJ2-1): KAGVTQTPRYLIKTRGQQVTLSCSPISGHRSVSWYQQTPGQGLQFLFEYFSETQRNKGNFPGRFSGRQFSNSRSEMNVSTLELGDSALYLCASSLGIDAYNEQFFGPGTRLTVL.

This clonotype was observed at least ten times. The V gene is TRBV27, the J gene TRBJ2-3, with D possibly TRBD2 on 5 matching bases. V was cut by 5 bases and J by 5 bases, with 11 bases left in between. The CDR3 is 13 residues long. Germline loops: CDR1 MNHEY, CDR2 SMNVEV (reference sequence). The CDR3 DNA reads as TGTGCCAGCAGTCTCGACCGGGGAGATACGCAGTATTTT. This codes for CASSLDRGDTQYF.

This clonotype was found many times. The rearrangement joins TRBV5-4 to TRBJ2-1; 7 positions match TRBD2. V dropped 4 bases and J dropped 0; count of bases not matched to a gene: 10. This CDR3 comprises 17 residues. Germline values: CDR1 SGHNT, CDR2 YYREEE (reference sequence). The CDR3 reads CASSRGSSGRSYNEQFF. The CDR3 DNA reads TGTGCCAGCAGCCGGGGGTCTAGCGGACGCTCCTACAATGAGCAGTTCTTC.

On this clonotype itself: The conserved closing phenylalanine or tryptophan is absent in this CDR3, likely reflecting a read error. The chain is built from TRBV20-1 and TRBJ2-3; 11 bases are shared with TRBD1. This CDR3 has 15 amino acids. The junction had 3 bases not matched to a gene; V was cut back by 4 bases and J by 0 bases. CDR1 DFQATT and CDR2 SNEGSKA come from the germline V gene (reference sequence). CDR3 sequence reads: CSATGTGGSTDTQYS. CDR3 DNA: TGCAGTGCTACCGGGACAGGGGGTAGCACAGATACGCAGTATTCT.

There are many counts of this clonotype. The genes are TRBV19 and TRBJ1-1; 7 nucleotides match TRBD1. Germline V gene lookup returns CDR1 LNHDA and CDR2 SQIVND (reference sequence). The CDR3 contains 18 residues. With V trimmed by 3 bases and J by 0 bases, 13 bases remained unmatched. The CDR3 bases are TGTGCCAGTAGTATTTATAAGATCGCAGGGGGGATGAACACTGAAGCTTTCTTT. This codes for CASSIYKIAGGMNTEAFF. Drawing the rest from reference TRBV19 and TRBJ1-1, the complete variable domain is DGGITQSPKYLFRKEGQNVTLSCEQNLNHDAMYWYRQDPGQGLRLIYYSQIVNDFQKGDIAEGYSVSREKKESFPLTVTSAQKNPTAFYLCASSIYKIAGGMNTEAFFGQGTRLTVV.

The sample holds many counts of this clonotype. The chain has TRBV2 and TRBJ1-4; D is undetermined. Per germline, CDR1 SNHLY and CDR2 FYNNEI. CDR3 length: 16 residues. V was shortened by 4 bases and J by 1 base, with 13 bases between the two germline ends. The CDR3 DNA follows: TGTGCCAGCAGTGGAGGCGGTCGTCGAACTAATGAAAAACTGTTTTTT. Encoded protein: CASSGGGRRTNEKLFF.

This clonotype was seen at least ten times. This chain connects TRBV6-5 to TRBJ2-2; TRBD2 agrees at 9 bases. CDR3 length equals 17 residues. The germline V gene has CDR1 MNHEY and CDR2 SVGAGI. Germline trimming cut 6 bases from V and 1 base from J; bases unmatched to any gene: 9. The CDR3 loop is CASRRGSGSWNTGELFF. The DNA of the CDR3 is TGTGCCAGCAGGCGGGGTAGCGGGAGTTGGAACACCGGGGAGCTGTTTTTT.

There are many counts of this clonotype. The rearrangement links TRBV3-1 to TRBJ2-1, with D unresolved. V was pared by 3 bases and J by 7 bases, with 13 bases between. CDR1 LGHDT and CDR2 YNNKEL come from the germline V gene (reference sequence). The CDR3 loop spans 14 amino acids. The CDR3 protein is CASSHLARVNEQFF. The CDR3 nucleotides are TGTGCCAGCAGCCACTTAGCAAGAGTGAATGAGCAGTTCTTC.

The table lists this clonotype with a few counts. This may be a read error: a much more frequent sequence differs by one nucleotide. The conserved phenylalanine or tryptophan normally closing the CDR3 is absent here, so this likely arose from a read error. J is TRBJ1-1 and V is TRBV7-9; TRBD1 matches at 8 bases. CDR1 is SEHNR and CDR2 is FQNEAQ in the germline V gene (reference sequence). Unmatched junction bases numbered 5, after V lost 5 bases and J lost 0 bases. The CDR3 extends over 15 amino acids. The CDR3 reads CASSAGQVMNTEAFS. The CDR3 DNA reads TGTGCCAGCAGCGCGGGACAGGTAATGAACACTGAAGCTTTCTCT.

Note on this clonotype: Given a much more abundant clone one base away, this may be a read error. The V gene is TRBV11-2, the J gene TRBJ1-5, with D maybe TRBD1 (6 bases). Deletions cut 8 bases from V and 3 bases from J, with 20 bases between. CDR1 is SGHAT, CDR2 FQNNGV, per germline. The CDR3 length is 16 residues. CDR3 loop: CASGEWAGANNQPQHF. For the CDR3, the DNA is TGTGCCAGCGGCGAGTGGGCGGGGGCAAACAATCAGCCCCAGCATTTT.

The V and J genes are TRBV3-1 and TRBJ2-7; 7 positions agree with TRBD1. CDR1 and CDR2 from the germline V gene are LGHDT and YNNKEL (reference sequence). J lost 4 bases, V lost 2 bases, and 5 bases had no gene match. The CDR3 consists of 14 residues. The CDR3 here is CASSQRGPFYEQYF. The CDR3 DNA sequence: TGTGCCAGCAGCCAAAGGGGGCCTTTTTACGAGCAGTACTTC.

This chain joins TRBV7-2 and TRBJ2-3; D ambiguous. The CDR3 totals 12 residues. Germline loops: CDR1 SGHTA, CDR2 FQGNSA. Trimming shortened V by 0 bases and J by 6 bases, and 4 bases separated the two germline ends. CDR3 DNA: TGTGCCAGCAGCTTAGCCTACGATACGCAGTATTTT. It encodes CASSLAYDTQYF.

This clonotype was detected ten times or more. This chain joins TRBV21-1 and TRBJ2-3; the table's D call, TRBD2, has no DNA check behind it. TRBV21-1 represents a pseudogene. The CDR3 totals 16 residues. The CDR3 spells CASRPVEGTGTDTQYF. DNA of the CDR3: TGTGCCAGCAGACCGGTCGAGGGGACTGGCACAGATACGCAGTATTTT.

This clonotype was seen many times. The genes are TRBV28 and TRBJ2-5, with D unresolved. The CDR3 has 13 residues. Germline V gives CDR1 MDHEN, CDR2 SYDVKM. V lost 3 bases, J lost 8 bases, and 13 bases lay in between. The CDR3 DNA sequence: TGTGCCAGCAGTTTGGCCCAGAAGTATACCCAGTACTTC. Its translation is CASSLAQKYTQYF.

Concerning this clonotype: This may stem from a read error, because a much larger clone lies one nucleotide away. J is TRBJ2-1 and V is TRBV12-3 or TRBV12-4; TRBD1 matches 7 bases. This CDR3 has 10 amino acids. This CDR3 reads CACRGTDLIF. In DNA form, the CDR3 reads TGTGCCTGCAGGGGGACGGACCTCATCTTC.